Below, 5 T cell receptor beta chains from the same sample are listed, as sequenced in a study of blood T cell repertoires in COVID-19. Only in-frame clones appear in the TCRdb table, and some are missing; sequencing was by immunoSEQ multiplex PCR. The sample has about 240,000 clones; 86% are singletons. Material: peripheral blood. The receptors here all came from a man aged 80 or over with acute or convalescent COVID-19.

The CDR3 reads CASSLGALKTQYF. The CDR3 bases are TGTGCCAGCAGCTTGGGGGCATTGAAGACCCAGTACTTC. The chain combines TRBV7-9 with TRBJ2-5; TRBD1 might be the D (6 bases). With 3 bases removed from V and 6 bases from J, the gap between germline ends came to 11 bases. Germline V gives CDR1 SEHNR, CDR2 FQNEAQ (reference sequence). The CDR3 has 13 amino acids.

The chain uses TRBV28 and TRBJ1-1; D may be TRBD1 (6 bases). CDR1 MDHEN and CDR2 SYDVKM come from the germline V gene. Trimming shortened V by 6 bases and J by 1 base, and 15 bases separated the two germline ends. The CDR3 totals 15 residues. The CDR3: CASRQERGTNTEAFF. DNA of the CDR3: TGTGCCAGCAGGCAGGAGAGGGGGACGAACACTGAAGCTTTCTTT. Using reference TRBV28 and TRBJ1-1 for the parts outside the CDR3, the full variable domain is DVKVTQSSRYLVKRTGEKVFLECVQDMDHENMFWYRQDPGLGLRLIYFSYDVKMKEKGDIPEGYSVSREKKERFSLILESASTNQTSMYLCASRQERGTNTEAFFGQGTRLTVV.

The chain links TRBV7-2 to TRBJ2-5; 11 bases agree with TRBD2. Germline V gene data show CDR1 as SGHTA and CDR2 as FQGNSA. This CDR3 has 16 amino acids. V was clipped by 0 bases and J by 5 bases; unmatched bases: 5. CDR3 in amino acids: CASSLASGGGQETQYF. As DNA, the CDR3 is TGTGCCAGCAGCTTAGCTAGCGGGGGGGGCCAGGAGACCCAGTACTTC.

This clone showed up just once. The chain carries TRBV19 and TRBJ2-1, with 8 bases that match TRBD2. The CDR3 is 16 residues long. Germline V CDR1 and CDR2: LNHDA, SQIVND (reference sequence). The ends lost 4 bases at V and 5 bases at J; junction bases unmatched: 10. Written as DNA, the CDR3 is TGTGCCAGTAGTACCGCCTTACTAGCGGTTAACAATGAGCAGTTCTTC. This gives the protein CASSTALLAVNNEQFF.

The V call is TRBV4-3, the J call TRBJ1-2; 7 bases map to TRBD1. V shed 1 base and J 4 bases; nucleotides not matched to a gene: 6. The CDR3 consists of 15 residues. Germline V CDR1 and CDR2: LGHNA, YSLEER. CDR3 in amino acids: CASSQVKGARYGYTF. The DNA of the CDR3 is TGCGCCAGCAGCCAAGTTAAGGGGGCCCGCTATGGCTACACCTTC.